The present T cell receptor beta chain was sequenced within a study of blood T cell repertoires in COVID-19. The method was immunoSEQ multiplex PCR; TCRdb's version includes in-frame clones alone and lacks a portion of them. The sample carries some 200,000 clones, about 81% recorded once. Germline lookup yields CDR1 SGDLS and CDR2 YYNGEE. V lost 0 bases to trimming and J lost 7 bases; unmatched junction nucleotides: 6. This CDR3 comprises 15 residues. The chain uses TRBV9 and TRBJ2-1, with TRBD1 identical over 8 bases. The sequenced sample consisted of peripheral blood. This TCR came from an older woman with COVID-19, enrolled during active disease. CDR3 sequence (DNA): TGTGCCAGCAGCGTAGCAGGGGGCGGGTTGAATGAGCAGTTCTTC. It is translated as CASSVAGGGLNEQFF.